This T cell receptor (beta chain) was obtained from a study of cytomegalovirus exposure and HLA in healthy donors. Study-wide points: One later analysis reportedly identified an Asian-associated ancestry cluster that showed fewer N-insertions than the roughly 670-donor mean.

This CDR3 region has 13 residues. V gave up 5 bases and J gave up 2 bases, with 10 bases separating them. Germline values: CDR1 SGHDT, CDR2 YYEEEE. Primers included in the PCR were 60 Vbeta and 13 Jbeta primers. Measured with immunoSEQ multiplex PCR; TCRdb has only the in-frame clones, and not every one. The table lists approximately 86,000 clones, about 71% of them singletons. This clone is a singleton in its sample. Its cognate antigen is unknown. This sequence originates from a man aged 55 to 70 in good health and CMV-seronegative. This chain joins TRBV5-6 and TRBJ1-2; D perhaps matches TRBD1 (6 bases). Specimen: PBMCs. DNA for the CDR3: TGTGCCAGCAGGCTGGACAGAAACTATGGCTACACCTTC. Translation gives CASRLDRNYGYTF.